These 26 T cell receptor beta chains came from one sample sequenced in a study of cytomegalovirus exposure and HLA in healthy donors (dated by TCRdb to the late 2010s). Library creation used the immunoSEQ multiplex PCR assay. The multiplex PCR relied on a mix of 60 forward primers for TCR Vbeta segments and 13 reverse primers for TCR Jbeta segments. TCRdb re-hosts the immuneACCESS table, in-frame sequences only. Its copies lack some clones; in the studies checked, an unresolved V gene accounts for under half of them, and the cause for the rest is not known. In all, the sample holds 200,000 or so clones, and roughly 80% of those were seen once. In total, the top ten clones hold about 2.6% of the sample. Input material: PBMCs. The receptors here all came from a woman aged 50 to 60 in good health and CMV-seropositive.

The chain carries TRBV7-2 and TRBJ1-4, with TRBD1 as a possible D gene (5 bases). The CDR3 contains 17 residues. Trimming left V 1 base short and J 0 bases short, with 12 bases between. Germline V gene data show CDR1 as SGHTA and CDR2 as FQGNSA. The chain's CDR3 is CASSLGVTAATNEKLFF. The CDR3 DNA sequence: TGTGCCAGCAGCTTAGGTGTGACAGCCGCAACTAATGAAAAACTGTTTTTT.

This chain links TRBV5-1 with TRBJ2-6; D is possibly TRBD1 (5 bases). The germline V and J ends were trimmed by 4 bases and 4 bases, with 18 bases remaining between them. Germline assignment: CDR1 SGHRS and CDR2 YFSETQ. This CDR3 has 17 residues. This chain's CDR3 is CASSQGATQEGANVLTF. The CDR3 DNA reads TGCGCCAGCAGCCAGGGCGCAACCCAAGAGGGGGCCAACGTCCTGACTTTC. The whole variable domain, remainder taken from reference TRBV5-1 and TRBJ2-6, is KAGVTQTPRYLIKTRGQQVTLSCSPISGHRSVSWYQQTPGQGLQFLFEYFSETQRNKGNFPGRFSGRQFSNSRSEMNVSTLELGDSALYLCASSQGATQEGANVLTFGAGSRLTVL.

The chain links TRBV6-1 to TRBJ1-1; possibly TRBD1 for D (5 bases). Germline V lookup: CDR1 MNHNS, CDR2 SASEGT. The CDR3 sequence is 13 residues long. V was pared by 5 bases and J by 4 bases, with 11 bases between. The CDR3 protein is CASSRGGATEAFF. The CDR3 nucleotides read TGTGCCAGCAGTCGGGGCGGGGCCACTGAAGCTTTCTTT.

The V and J genes are TRBV6-5 and TRBJ1-1; D gene unclear. V was clipped by 8 bases and J by 0 bases, with 10 bases between them. In germline, CDR1 is MNHEY, CDR2 SVGAGI. The CDR3 consists of 13 residues. The CDR3: CASRATMNTEAFF. The CDR3 DNA follows: TGTGCCAGCCGCGCTACGATGAACACTGAAGCTTTCTTT.

The chain combines TRBV11-2 with TRBJ1-2, with D perhaps TRBD1 (5 bases). The V gene lost 2 bases and the J gene lost 10 bases, with 14 bases spanning the gap. The CDR3 length is 13 residues. Per germline, CDR1 SGHAT and CDR2 FQNNGV. CDR3 nucleotides: TGTGCCAGCAGCTTAAGTGGGGGGGTTGCCTACACCTTC. It specifies CASSLSGGVAYTF.

The V call is TRBV2, the J call TRBJ2-7; 10 positions match TRBD2. Germline CDR1 is SNHLY and CDR2 is FYNNEI. V gave up 5 bases and J gave up 1 base; unmatched junction bases: 2. The CDR3 sequence is 14 residues long. The CDR3 DNA is TGTGCCAGCAGTATAGCGGGGGGATCCTACGAGCAGTACTTC. Its translation is CASSIAGGSYEQYF.

The CDR3 protein is CASSYGLAGSETQYF. DNA of the CDR3: TGCGCCAGCAGCTACGGACTAGCGGGGTCCGAGACCCAGTACTTC. The J gene is TRBJ2-5, the V gene TRBV5-1, with 12 bases that match TRBD2. In germline, CDR1 is SGHRS, CDR2 YFSETQ. This CDR3 has 15 residues. V lost 3 bases to trimming and J lost 5 bases; unmatched junction nucleotides: 5.

The rearrangement joins TRBV7-8 to TRBJ1-6; 8 nucleotides agree with TRBD1. V lost 6 bases, J lost 4 bases, and 11 bases stayed unmatched. The CDR3 is made up of 17 amino acids. Germline lookup yields CDR1 SGHVS and CDR2 FQNEAQ. In nucleotides, the CDR3 is TGTGCCAGCAGTCGACTTTCGACAGGGGAGTATAATTCACCCCTCCACTTT. This sequence encodes CASSRLSTGEYNSPLHF.

A word on this clone: The sample carries other DNA sequences with the same CDR3. The rearrangement uses TRBV9 and TRBJ2-3, with TRBD2 identical over 12 bases. The CDR3 runs 17 residues. Germline CDR1 and CDR2: SGDLS and YYNGEE. V gave up 0 bases and J gave up 3 bases; unmatched junction bases: 5. The CDR3 nucleotides read TGTGCCAGCAGCGTAGGCCTAGCGGGGGGGCTTACAGATACGCAGTATTTT. Protein sequence: CASSVGLAGGLTDTQYF.

This rearrangement joins TRBV29-1 to TRBJ2-2, with D possibly matching TRBD2 (6 bases). Germline V lookup: CDR1 SQVTM, CDR2 ANQGSEA. The CDR3 runs to 13 residues. V shed 5 bases and J shed 7 bases, with 14 bases lying between them. This CDR3 is CSVPRGAGGELFF. CDR3 nucleotides: TGCAGCGTTCCCCGTGGAGCGGGCGGGGAGCTGTTTTTT.

The genes are TRBV6-5 and TRBJ2-7, with TRBD1 as a possible D gene (6 bases). This CDR3 is 14 amino acids long. Germline CDR1 reads MNHEY; CDR2 reads SVGAGI. Trimming took 2 bases from V and 0 from J, leaving 8 bases between them. Here the CDR3 reads CASSYGDNSYEQYF. Here the CDR3 DNA reads TGTGCCAGCAGTTACGGGGACAACTCCTACGAGCAGTACTTC.

The V call is TRBV19, the J call TRBJ2-3; D is perhaps TRBD2 (8 bases). The CDR3 runs to 17 residues. Trimming pared 6 bases from V and 0 bases from J, leaving 19 bases between. Germline V gene data show CDR1 as LNHDA and CDR2 as SQIVND (reference sequence). CDR3 nucleotides: TGTGCCAGTAGAGGGGGCGGGGGGTCGACTAGCACAGATACGCAGTATTTT. Amino acid sequence: CASRGGGGSTSTDTQYF.

V gene TRBV2 combines with J gene TRBJ2-3; 7 nucleotides agree with TRBD2. This CDR3 is 15 amino acids long. CDR1 and CDR2 (germline): SNHLY, FYNNEI. V lost 4 bases and J lost 1; bases outside the gene matches: 5. In DNA form, the CDR3 reads TGTGCCAGCAGTGCAAGACGGGGGGGCACAGATACGCAGTATTTT. Protein: CASSARRGGTDTQYF.

The rearrangement uses TRBV4-1 and TRBJ1-1, with 12 positions matching TRBD1. The V and J ends lost 4 bases and 6 bases, in that order; junction bases with no gene match: 12. Germline CDR1 and CDR2: MGHRA and YSYEKL. The CDR3 spans 17 residues. The CDR3 region has the DNA TGCGCCAGCAGCCCAGTTAGGTGGGACAGGGGGCCATCTGAAGCTTTCTTT. Translated: CASSPVRWDRGPSEAFF.

The chain is built from TRBV18 and TRBJ1-5; 9 nucleotides agree with TRBD1. Germline CDR1 KGHSH, CDR2 LQKENI. V trimming: 4 bases; J trimming: 6 bases; junction bases outside the gene matches: 7. The CDR3 totals 15 residues. CDR3 sequence reads: CASSRTGVTAQPQHF. The CDR3 DNA follows: TGTGCCAGCTCACGGACAGGGGTGACAGCTCAGCCCCAGCATTTT.

This clone came up a few times. This rearrangement joins TRBV28 to TRBJ1-2; D unresolved. Per germline, CDR1 MDHEN and CDR2 SYDVKM. Trimming left V 2 bases short and J 5 bases short, with 9 bases between. The CDR3 totals 13 residues. The CDR3 coding sequence is TGTGCCAGCAGTTTAGGAGTAATTTATGGCTACACCTTC. Translated: CASSLGVIYGYTF.

In DNA form, the CDR3 reads TGCGCCAGCAGTGGGCCGACAAGTAACTACGAGCAGTACTTC. Translated, it gives CASSGPTSNYEQYF. The J gene is TRBJ2-7, the V gene TRBV10-2; D unresolved. Germline V gene sequence: CDR1 WSHSY, CDR2 SAAADI. The ends were cut back, 4 bases at V and 3 bases at J, with 13 bases in the middle. The CDR3 loop spans 14 amino acids.

The V and J genes are TRBV5-1 and TRBJ2-7, with D possibly being TRBD1 (5 bases). Trimming removed 4 bases from V and 3 bases from J, with 14 bases in between. This CDR3 contains 14 residues. Germline V gene lookup returns CDR1 SGHRS and CDR2 YFSETQ. The CDR3 nucleotides read TGCGCCAGCAGCGAGCAGGGTCCCGGCTACGAGCAGTACTTC. Its protein product is CASSEQGPGYEQYF.

This clone was counted only a few times. One end of the junction fails to match germline, which may point to a read error. The chain is built from TRBV6-1 and TRBJ2-5; 8 nucleotides agree with TRBD1. The germline CDR1 and CDR2 sequences are MNHNS and SASEGT. The CDR3 covers 15 residues. The CDR3 reads CASREDRGQSRAQYF. DNA of the CDR3: TGTGCCAGCAGGGAAGACAGGGGACAGTCTAGGGCCCAGTACTTC.

V usage is TRBV7-3 and J usage is TRBJ2-4, with 7 bases identical to TRBD2. Germline lookup yields CDR1 SGHTA and CDR2 FQGTGA. CDR3 length: 13 amino acids. With 4 bases clipped from V and 6 bases from J, the junction kept 3 bases outside the gene matches. The CDR3 sequence: CASSWGGGNIQYF. The CDR3, as DNA: TGTGCCAGCAGCTGGGGCGGGGGAAACATTCAGTACTTC.

The sample holds a few counts of this clone. The chain recombines TRBV6-1 with TRBJ1-2; D possibly corresponds to TRBD1 (6 bases). CDR3 length: 12 amino acids. Germline V gene sequence: CDR1 MNHNS, CDR2 SASEGT. Trimming took 5 bases from V and 2 from J, leaving 6 bases between them. For the CDR3, the DNA is TGTGCCAGCAGTACAGGGAACTATGGCTACACCTTC. It codes for CASSTGNYGYTF.

This chain joins TRBV21-1 and TRBJ2-7; TRBD1 is the table's D call and was not checked against the DNA. TRBV21-1 has pseudogene status. This CDR3 spans 14 amino acids. CDR3 protein: CASSRTVGSYEQYF. The CDR3 DNA reads as TGTGCCAGCAGCAGGACAGTGGGTTCCTACGAGCAGTACTTC.

V usage is TRBV28 and J usage is TRBJ2-7, with D possibly TRBD1 on 6 matching bases. Trimming cost V 5 bases and J 5 bases, with 16 bases left between them. Germline V gene lookup returns CDR1 MDHEN and CDR2 SYDVKM. The CDR3 is made up of 14 amino acids. CDR3 loop: CASSPPQGKHEQYF. DNA of the CDR3: TGTGCCAGCAGTCCCCCCCAGGGGAAACACGAGCAGTACTTC.

The chain joins TRBV25-1 to TRBJ1-2; maybe TRBD1 (6 bases). V was cut by 4 bases and J by 2 bases, with 11 bases left in between. The length of the CDR3 is 14 residues. Germline V lookup: CDR1 MGHDK, CDR2 SYGVNS. CDR3 in amino acids: CASSAYRENYGYTF. The CDR3 DNA reads as TGTGCCAGCAGTGCTTACAGGGAGAACTATGGCTACACCTTC.

The chain uses TRBV9 and TRBJ2-3, with a weak D call TRBD2 (5 bases). With 4 bases removed from V and 6 bases from J, the gap between germline ends came to 12 bases. The CDR3 is made up of 13 amino acids. CDR1 and CDR2 from the germline V gene are SGDLS and YYNGEE. The CDR3 DNA reads as TGTGCCAGCAGCACTCCCCAGCGGGATACGCAGTATTTT. It encodes CASSTPQRDTQYF.

The CDR3 loop is CASSLRDSYEQYF. As DNA, the CDR3 is TGTGCCAGCAGCTTACGAGACTCCTACGAGCAGTACTTC. This chain joins TRBV7-8 and TRBJ2-7; no definite D call. V lost 2 bases and J lost 0, with 5 bases in between. Germline assignment: CDR1 SGHVS and CDR2 FQNEAQ. CDR3 length equals 13 residues.